These T cell receptor beta chains were read from a single sample in a study of cytomegalovirus exposure and HLA in healthy donors. The table came from immunoSEQ multiplex PCR; TCRdb's copy has only in-frame clones and leaves some out. This table holds 85,000 to 120,000 clones, around 71% found once. Sequenced: PBMCs. The origin of the receptors is a boy aged 5-17 years in good health and CMV-seronegative. The CDR3 runs from the conserved cysteine through the conserved F or W. The D gene is left open where the match is weak. Clone sizes are given selectively: once, few, many, or a class where the clone is expanded.

D	size	V	J	DNA	CDR3
.	few	TRBV5-1	TRBJ1-1	TGCGCCAGCAGTCCGTTTGGGAGCACGAACACTGAAGCTTTCTTT	CASSPFGSTNTEAFF
.	.	TRBV30	TRBJ2-1	TGTGCCTGGAGCCGTAGCAGCTCCTACAATGAGCAGTTCTTC	CAWSRSSSYNEQFF
.	few	TRBV6-6	TRBJ2-1	TGTGCCAGCTCCCCGGAGAGTCGCCAGTTCTTC	CASSPESRQFF
.	.	TRBV6-6	TRBJ1-2	TGTGCCAGCAGTGGAGGGGGGGCTATTGGCTACACCTTC	CASSGGGAIGYTF
.	.	TRBV7-9	TRBJ1-5	TGTGCCAGCAGCCCCCTGGTGGGCTCTGCGGGTCAGCCCCAGCATTTT	CASSPLVGSAGQPQHF
.	.	TRBV5-5	TRBJ1-2	TGTGCCAGCAGCTTGGTGGTCCGGAACTATGGCTACACCTTC	CASSLVVRNYGYTF
TRBD2	.	TRBV9	TRBJ2-1	TGTGCCAGCAGCGTAGTAGCGGGGCTTTACAATGAGCAGTTCTTC	CASSVVAGLYNEQFF
.	.	TRBV6-6	TRBJ2-3	TGTGCCAGCAGTCAACGGACAATCGCAGATACGCAGTATTTT	CASSQRTIADTQYF
.	few	TRBV23-1	TRBJ2-7	TGCGCCAGCAGTCACCTAGACAGGTACGAGCAGTACTTC	CASSHLDRYEQYF
TRBD1	.	TRBV30	TRBJ1-2	TGTGCCTGGGAGAGAACAGGGGGCTACTATGGCTACACCTTC	CAWERTGGYYGYTF
.	few	TRBV5-4	TRBJ2-1	TGTGCCAGCAGCCAAGAGAAGAGTACCTACAATGAGCAGTTCTTC	CASSQEKSTYNEQFF
.	.	TRBV28	TRBJ1-4	TGTGCCAGCAGTCTGCCCGGAGGCCGTGGAAAACTGTTTTTT	CASSLPGGRGKLFF
.	few	TRBV10-3	TRBJ1-1	TGTGCCATCAGCGAGGGGGGCTTGAACACTGAAGCTTTCTTT	CAISEGGLNTEAFF
TRBD1	.	TRBV2	TRBJ1-1	TGTGCCAGCAGCCTACAGGGGCCGAACACTGAAGCTTTCTTT	CASSLQGPNTEAFF
.	.	TRBV5-1	TRBJ1-1	TGCGCCAGCTGTAAGGAGCTGTACATGAACACTGAAGCTTTCTTT	CASCKELYMNTEAFF
TRBD2	.	TRBV5-1	TRBJ2-5	TGCGCCAGCAGCTTGGTCGGGGGGGCCCAAGAGACCCAGTACTTC	CASSLVGGAQETQYF
.	few	TRBV9	TRBJ2-1	TGTGCCAGCAGCGCCCCATGGGCCGACTACAATGAGCAGTTCTTC	CASSAPWADYNEQFF
TRBD1	.	TRBV4-1	TRBJ2-5	TGCGCCAGCAGCCAACAACCAGGGGGCCCTCTCCAAGAGACCCAGTACTTC	CASSQQPGGPLQETQYF
TRBD1	few	TRBV30	TRBJ2-7	TGTGCCTGGGACAGGGCCTTAAGGGGCGAGCAGTACTTC	CAWDRALRGEQYF
TRBD1	.	TRBV11-3	TRBJ1-1	TGTGCCAGCAGCCGACAGGGTGTCGCTGAAGCTTTCTTT	CASSRQGVAEAFF
TRBD1	.	TRBV6-5	TRBJ2-2	TGTGCCAGCGGGACAGGGGCGAACACCGGGGAGCTGTTTTTT	CASGTGANTGELFF
TRBD1	.	TRBV5-1	TRBJ1-6	TGCGCCAGCCAGAGAGGACAGGAGAATTCACCCCTCCACTTT	CASQRGQENSPLHF
.	.	TRBV27	TRBJ2-5	TGTGCCAGCAGTTTATCGAGGCAGACCCAAGAGACCCAGTACTTC	CASSLSRQTQETQYF
.	.	TRBV5-6	TRBJ1-5	TGTGCCAGCAGTTCATTTGCAGTCCAGCCCCAGCATTTT	CASSSFAVQPQHF
.	.	TRBV7-3	TRBJ2-3	TGTGCCAGCAGCTTAAAGTCCAGGGAGGCAGATACGCAGTATTTT	CASSLKSREADTQYF
.	.	TRBV6-5	TRBJ1-2	TGTGCCAGCAGTTTGGCGGGTAACTATGGCTACACCTTC	CASSLAGNYGYTF
.	few	TRBV28	TRBJ2-5	TGTGCCAGCAGGACCAGGGTCGGGGGTGGAGAGACCCAGTACTTC	CASRTRVGGGETQYF
.	.	TRBV6-1	TRBJ1-2	TGTGCCAGCAGTGAAATCGGGGTCGGGAACTATGGCTACACCTTC	CASSEIGVGNYGYTF
.	once	TRBV11-3	TRBJ2-3	TGTGCCAGCAGCTTCCCCCCCACGGGAGCGGAAGATACGCAGTATTTT	CASSFPPTGAEDTQYF
.	.	TRBV7-2	TRBJ2-1	TGTGCCAGCAGCTTAAGCCGAGACAATGAGCAGTTCTTC	CASSLSRDNEQFF
.	.	TRBV28	TRBJ2-2	TGTGCCACCCTAAAGGGGGAATCCGGGGAGCTGTTTTTT	CATLKGESGELFF
.	once	TRBV25-1	TRBJ1-1	TGTGCCAGCAGTGAAGGAGGTTTTGGGGTGAGAGGGCGAGCTTTCTTT	CASSEGGFGVRGRAFF